These 12 T cell receptor beta chains were all obtained from the same sample, sequenced in a study of cytomegalovirus exposure and HLA in healthy donors. Primers: 60 Vbeta forward and 13 Jbeta reverse. The data were produced by immunoSEQ multiplex PCR, yet TCRdb's version contains in-frame clones alone and is incomplete. The sample gives around 250,000 clones, about nine tenths of which show up once; 1.7% is in the top ten. Sample: PBMCs. All receptors derive from a girl aged 2-10 years in good health and CMV-seronegative.

This clone occurred a few times. This sequence joins TRBV15 and TRBJ1-1; weak D call: TRBD1 (5 bases). V lost 0 bases to trimming and J lost 4 bases, with 15 bases between them. CDR1 is LNHNV, CDR2 YYDKDF, per germline (reference sequence). The length of the CDR3 is 16 residues. CDR3 nucleotides: TGTGCCACCAGCAGAGAGGCCCCGGGACTAGGCACTGAAGCTTTCTTT. Protein sequence: CATSREAPGLGTEAFF.

This clone was seen just once. The chain couples TRBV2 to TRBJ2-1; 8 bases fit TRBD2. Germline loops: CDR1 SNHLY, CDR2 FYNNEI. This CDR3 spans 12 amino acids. V was clipped by 8 bases and J by 9 bases; unmatched bases: 6. Written as DNA, the CDR3 is TGTGCCAGCGGGATCGGGGGGGCTGAGCAGTTCTTC. It encodes CASGIGGAEQFF.

The chain links TRBV15 to TRBJ1-2, with D perhaps matching TRBD1 (6 bases). This CDR3 comprises 13 residues. V was shortened by 1 base and J by 8 bases, with 11 bases between the two germline ends. CDR1 is LNHNV, CDR2 YYDKDF, per germline (reference sequence). CDR3 in amino acids: CATSRGTAAGYTF. In nucleotides, the CDR3 is TGTGCCACCAGCAGAGGGACAGCTGCCGGCTACACCTTC.

This chain uses TRBV27 with TRBJ1-5, with 10 bases lining up with TRBD1. V shed 6 bases and J 9 bases; nucleotides not matched to a gene: 20. From germline, CDR1 is MNHEY and CDR2 SMNVEV (reference sequence). This CDR3 is 18 amino acids long. The CDR3 bases are TGTGCCAGCAGGGAGACAGGGGGCGCTTATACCCCCTGGGCGCCCCAGCATTTT. Translating it yields CASRETGGAYTPWAPQHF.

The chain uses TRBV19 and TRBJ1-1; the match to TRBD1 covers 9 bases. The CDR3 totals 18 residues. V lost 0 bases to trimming and J lost 1 base; unmatched junction nucleotides: 9. From germline, CDR1 is LNHDA and CDR2 SQIVND (reference sequence). The CDR3 loop reads CASSIDVMDRGRNTEAFF. The CDR3 nucleotides are TGTGCCAGTAGTATAGATGTCATGGACAGGGGACGGAACACTGAAGCTTTCTTT.

The chain is built from TRBV13 and TRBJ2-2; 13 nucleotides line up with TRBD2. Germline loops: CDR1 PRHDT, CDR2 FYEKMQ (reference sequence). V dropped 5 bases and J dropped 6; count of bases not matched to a gene: 6. The length of the CDR3 is 16 residues. The CDR3 loop reads CASSEGLAGRPGELFF. DNA for the CDR3: TGTGCCAGCAGCGAGGGACTAGCGGGACGGCCCGGGGAGCTGTTTTTT. Using reference TRBV13 and TRBJ2-2 for the parts outside the CDR3, the full variable domain is AAGVIQSPRHLIKEKRETATLKCYPIPRHDTVYWYQQGPGQDPQFLISFYEKMQSDKGSIPDRFSAQQFSDYHSELNMSSLELGDSALYFCASSEGLAGRPGELFFGEGSRLTVL.

This chain links TRBV27 with TRBJ2-3; 7 positions match TRBD2. Trimming at V came to 5 bases and at J to 1 base, leaving 9 bases not matched to a gene. Germline assignment: CDR1 MNHEY and CDR2 SMNVEV (reference sequence). The CDR3 runs 16 residues. This CDR3 reads CASSPPSSGGTDTQYF. The CDR3 coding sequence is TGTGCCAGCAGTCCCCCCTCCAGCGGGGGCACAGATACGCAGTATTTT.

This clone was recorded only once. The chain recombines TRBV6-5 with TRBJ1-2; 8 bases agree with TRBD1. In germline, CDR1 is MNHEY, CDR2 SVGAGI. V was clipped by 5 bases and J by 8 bases; unmatched bases: 10. The CDR3 is 14 amino acids. The CDR3 protein is CASSTRTGTEGYTF. The DNA for the CDR3 is TGTGCCAGCAGTACGAGGACAGGGACGGAGGGCTACACCTTC.

The chain couples TRBV11-2 to TRBJ1-6; 7 bases are shared with TRBD1. The trim removed 1 base at V and 6 bases at J, leaving 0 bases unmatched. The CDR3 runs 14 residues. The V gene's germline CDR1 is SGHAT and CDR2 FQNNGV. CDR3 loop: CASSLGDSNSPLHF. The DNA for the CDR3 is TGTGCCAGCAGCTTAGGGGACAGTAATTCACCCCTCCACTTT.

The gene calls are TRBV6-6 and TRBJ2-5; 7 nucleotides match TRBD2. CDR3 size: 12 residues. V lost 4 bases, J lost 5 bases, and 1 base stayed unmatched. The germline V gene has CDR1 MNHNY and CDR2 SVGAGI (reference sequence). The CDR3, as DNA: TGTGCCAGCAGTTGGCGGGGGGAGACCCAGTACTTC. Translating it yields CASSWRGETQYF.

The V and J genes are TRBV20-1 and TRBJ2-1; no clear D gene. V was trimmed by 6 bases and J by 7 bases, leaving 10 bases between them. Per germline, CDR1 DFQATT and CDR2 SNEGSKA (reference sequence). This CDR3 has 11 amino acids. CDR3 region: CSAPHENEQFF. The CDR3 nucleotides read TGCAGTGCGCCTCATGAGAATGAGCAGTTCTTC.

The chain couples TRBV28 to TRBJ1-2; no definite D call. CDR1 is MDHEN and CDR2 is SYDVKM in the germline V gene. The CDR3 is made up of 15 amino acids. V lost 8 bases and J lost 0, with 16 bases in between. CDR3 residues: CASAPVGSTNYGYTF. The CDR3, as DNA: TGTGCCAGCGCCCCTGTTGGGAGTACTAACTATGGCTACACCTTC.